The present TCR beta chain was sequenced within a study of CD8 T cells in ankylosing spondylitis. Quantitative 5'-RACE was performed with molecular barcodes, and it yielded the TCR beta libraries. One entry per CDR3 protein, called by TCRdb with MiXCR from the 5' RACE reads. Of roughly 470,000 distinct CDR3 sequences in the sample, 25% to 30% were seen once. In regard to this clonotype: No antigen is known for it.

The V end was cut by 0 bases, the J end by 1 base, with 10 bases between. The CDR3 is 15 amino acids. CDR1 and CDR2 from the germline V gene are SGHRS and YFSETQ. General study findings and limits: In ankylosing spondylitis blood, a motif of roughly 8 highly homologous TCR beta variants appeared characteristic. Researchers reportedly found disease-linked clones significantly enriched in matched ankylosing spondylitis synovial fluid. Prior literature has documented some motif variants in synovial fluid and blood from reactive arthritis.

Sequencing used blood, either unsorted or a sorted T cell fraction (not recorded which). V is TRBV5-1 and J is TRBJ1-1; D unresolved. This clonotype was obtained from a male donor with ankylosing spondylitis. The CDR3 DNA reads TGCGCCAGCAGCTTGGCCCGGGTGTGGAACACTGAAGCTTTCTTT. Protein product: CASSLARVWNTEAFF.